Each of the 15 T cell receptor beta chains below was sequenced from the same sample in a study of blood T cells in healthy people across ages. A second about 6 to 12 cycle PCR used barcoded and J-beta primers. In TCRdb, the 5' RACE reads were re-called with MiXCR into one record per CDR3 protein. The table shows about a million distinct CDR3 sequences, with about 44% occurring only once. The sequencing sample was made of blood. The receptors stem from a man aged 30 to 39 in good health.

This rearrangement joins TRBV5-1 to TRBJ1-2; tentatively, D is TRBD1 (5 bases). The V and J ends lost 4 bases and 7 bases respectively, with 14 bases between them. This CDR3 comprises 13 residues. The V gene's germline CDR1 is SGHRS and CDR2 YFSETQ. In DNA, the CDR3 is TGCGCCAGCAGCGTGGAAGGGGTTTGTGGCTACACCTTC. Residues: CASSVEGVCGYTF.

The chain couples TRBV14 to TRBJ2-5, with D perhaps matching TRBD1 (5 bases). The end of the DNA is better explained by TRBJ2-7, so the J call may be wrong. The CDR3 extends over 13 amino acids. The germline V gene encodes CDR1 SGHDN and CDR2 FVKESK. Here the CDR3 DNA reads TGTGCCAGCAGCCACAGGGCAACATACGAGCAGTACTTC. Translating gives CASSHRATYEQYF.

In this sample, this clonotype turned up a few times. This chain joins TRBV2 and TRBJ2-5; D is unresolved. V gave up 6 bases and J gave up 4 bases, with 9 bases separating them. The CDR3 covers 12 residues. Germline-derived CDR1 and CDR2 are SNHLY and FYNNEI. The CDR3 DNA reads TGTGCCAGCAGACAACTTGGAGAGACCCAGTACTTC. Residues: CASRQLGETQYF.

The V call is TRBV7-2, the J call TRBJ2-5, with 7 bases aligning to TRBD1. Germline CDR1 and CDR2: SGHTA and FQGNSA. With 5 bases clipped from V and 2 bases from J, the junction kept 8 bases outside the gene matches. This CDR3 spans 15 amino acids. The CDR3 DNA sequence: TGTGCCAGCAGCGCCCCGACAGGGCAGCAAGAGACCCAGTACTTC. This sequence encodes CASSAPTGQQETQYF.

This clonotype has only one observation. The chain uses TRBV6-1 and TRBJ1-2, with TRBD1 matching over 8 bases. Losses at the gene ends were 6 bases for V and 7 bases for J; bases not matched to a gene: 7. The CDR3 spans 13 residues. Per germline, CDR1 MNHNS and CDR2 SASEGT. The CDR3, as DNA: TGTGCCAGCAGGGAGGGACAGGTTTTTGGCTACACCTTC. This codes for CASREGQVFGYTF.

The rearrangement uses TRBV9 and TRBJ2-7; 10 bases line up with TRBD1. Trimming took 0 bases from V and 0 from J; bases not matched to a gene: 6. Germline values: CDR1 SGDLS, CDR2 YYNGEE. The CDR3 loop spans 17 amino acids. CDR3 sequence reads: CASSVAPGQGFSYEQYF. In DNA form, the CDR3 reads TGTGCCAGCAGCGTAGCCCCGGGACAGGGGTTCTCCTACGAGCAGTACTTC.

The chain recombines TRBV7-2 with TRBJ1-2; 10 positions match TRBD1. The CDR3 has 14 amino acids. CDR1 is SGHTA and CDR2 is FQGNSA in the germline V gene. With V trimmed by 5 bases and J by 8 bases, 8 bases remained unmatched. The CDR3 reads CASSQDRGPWGYTF. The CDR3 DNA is TGTGCCAGCAGCCAAGACAGGGGGCCCTGGGGCTACACCTTC. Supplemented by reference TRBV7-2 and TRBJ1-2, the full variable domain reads GAGVSQSPSNKVTEKGKDVELRCDPISGHTALYWYRQSLGQGLEFLIYFQGNSAPDKSGLPSDRFSAERTGGSVSTLTIQRTQQEDSAVYLCASSQDRGPWGYTFGSGTRLTVV.

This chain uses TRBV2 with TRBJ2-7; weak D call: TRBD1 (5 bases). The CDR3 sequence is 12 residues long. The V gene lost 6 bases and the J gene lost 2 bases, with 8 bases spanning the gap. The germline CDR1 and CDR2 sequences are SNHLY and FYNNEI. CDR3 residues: CASRDTAYEQYF. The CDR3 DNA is TGTGCCAGCAGGGACACCGCCTACGAGCAGTACTTC.

The CDR3 sequence is CASTPGQGVTVDEQFF. CDR3 DNA sequence: TGTGCCAGCACCCCGGGACAGGGGGTCACAGTAGATGAGCAGTTCTTC. The rearrangement uses TRBV6-6 and TRBJ2-1; TRBD1 agrees at 11 bases. The CDR3 is 16 amino acids. Germline trimming cut 7 bases from V and 8 bases from J; bases unmatched to any gene: 13. Germline loops: CDR1 MNHNY, CDR2 SVGAGI (reference sequence).

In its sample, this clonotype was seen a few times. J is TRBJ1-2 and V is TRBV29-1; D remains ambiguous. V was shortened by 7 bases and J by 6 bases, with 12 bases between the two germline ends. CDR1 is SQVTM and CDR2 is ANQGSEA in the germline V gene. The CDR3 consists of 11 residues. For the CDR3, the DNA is TGCAGCGCCCAGGCTACGGATGGCTACACCTTC. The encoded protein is CSAQATDGYTF.

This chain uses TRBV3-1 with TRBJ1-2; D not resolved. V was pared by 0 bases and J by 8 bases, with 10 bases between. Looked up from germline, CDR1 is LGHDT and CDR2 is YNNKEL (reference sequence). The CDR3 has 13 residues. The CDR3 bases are TGTGCCAGCAGCCAAGATCCGAGGGCCGGCTACACCTTC. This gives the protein CASSQDPRAGYTF.

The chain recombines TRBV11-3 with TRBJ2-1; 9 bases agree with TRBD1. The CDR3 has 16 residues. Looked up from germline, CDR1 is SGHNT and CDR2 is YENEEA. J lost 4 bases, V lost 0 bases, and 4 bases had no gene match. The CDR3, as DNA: TGTGCCAGCAGCTTAGAGGGACAGGGAAGGTACAATGAGCAGTTCTTC. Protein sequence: CASSLEGQGRYNEQFF.

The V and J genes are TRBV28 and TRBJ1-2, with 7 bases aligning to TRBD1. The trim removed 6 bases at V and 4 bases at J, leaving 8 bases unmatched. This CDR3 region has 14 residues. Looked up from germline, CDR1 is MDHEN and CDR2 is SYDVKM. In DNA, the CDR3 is TGTGCCAGCAGCGGAGGGGGCAGGGTCTATGGCTACACCTTC. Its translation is CASSGGGRVYGYTF.

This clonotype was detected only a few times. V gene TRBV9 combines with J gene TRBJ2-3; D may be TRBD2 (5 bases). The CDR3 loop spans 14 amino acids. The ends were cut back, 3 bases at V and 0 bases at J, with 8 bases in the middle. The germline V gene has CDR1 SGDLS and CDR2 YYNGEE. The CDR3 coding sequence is TGTGCCAGCAGCGACACGGGAAGCACAGATACGCAGTATTTT. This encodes CASSDTGSTDTQYF.

The chain's CDR3 is CASSQDGTAPYEQYF. The CDR3 bases are TGTGCCAGCAGCCAAGACGGGACGGCTCCCTACGAGCAGTACTTC. The chain carries TRBV14 and TRBJ2-7; D is tentatively TRBD1 or TRBD2 (5 bases each). The V gene's germline CDR1 is SGHDN and CDR2 FVKESK. V was shortened by 0 bases and J by 2 bases, with 11 bases between the two germline ends. The CDR3 extends over 15 amino acids.